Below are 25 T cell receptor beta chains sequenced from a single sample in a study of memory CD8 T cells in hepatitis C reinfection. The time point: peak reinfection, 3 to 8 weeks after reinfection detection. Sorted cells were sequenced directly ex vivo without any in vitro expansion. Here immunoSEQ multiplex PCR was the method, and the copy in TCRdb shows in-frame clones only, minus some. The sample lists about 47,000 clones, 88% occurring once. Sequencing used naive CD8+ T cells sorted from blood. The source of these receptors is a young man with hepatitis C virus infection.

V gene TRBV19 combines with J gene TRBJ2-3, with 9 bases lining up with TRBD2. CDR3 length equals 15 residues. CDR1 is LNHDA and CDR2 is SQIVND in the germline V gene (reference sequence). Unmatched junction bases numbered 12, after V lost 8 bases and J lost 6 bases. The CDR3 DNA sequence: TGTGCCAGTTCTAGGGCGGGAGGGCCAGGGGATACGCAGTATTTT. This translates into CASSRAGGPGDTQYF.

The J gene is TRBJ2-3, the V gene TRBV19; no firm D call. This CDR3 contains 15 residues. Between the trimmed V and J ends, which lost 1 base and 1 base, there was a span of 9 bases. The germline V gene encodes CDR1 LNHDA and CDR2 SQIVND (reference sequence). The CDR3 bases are TGTGCCAGTAGTATAGTCGGTCTTGGCACAGATACGCAGTATTTT. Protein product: CASSIVGLGTDTQYF.

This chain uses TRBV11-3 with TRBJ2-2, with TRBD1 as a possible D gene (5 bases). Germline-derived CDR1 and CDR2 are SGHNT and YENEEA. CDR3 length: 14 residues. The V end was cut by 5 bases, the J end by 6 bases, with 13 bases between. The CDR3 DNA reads TGTGCCAGCAGCGGAGACAGACCACCCGGGGAGCTGTTTTTT. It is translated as CASSGDRPPGELFF.

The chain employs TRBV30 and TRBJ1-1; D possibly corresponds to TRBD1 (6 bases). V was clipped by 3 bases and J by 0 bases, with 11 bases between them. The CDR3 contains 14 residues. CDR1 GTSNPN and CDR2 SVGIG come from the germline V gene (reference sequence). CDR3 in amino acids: CAWSPTGMNTEAFF. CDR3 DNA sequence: TGTGCCTGGAGCCCCACAGGGATGAACACTGAAGCTTTCTTT. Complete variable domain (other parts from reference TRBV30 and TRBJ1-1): SQTIHQWPATLVQPVGSPLSLECTVEGTSNPNLYWYRQAAGRGLQLLFYSVGIGQISSEVPQNLSASRPQDRQFILSSKKLLLSDSGFYLCAWSPTGMNTEAFFGQGTRLTVV.

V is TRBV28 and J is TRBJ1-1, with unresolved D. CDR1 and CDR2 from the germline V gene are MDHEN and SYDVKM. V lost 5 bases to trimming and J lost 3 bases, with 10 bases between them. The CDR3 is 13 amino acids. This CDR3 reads CASSATVDTEAFF. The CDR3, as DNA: TGTGCCAGCAGTGCCACGGTGGACACTGAAGCTTTCTTT.

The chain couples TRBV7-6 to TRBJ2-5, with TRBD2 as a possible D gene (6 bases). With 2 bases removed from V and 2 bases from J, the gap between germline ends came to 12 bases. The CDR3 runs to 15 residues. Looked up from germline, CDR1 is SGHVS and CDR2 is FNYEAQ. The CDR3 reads CASSLRGSIQETQYF. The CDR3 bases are TGTGCCAGCAGCTTACGGGGGAGCATTCAAGAGACCCAGTACTTC.

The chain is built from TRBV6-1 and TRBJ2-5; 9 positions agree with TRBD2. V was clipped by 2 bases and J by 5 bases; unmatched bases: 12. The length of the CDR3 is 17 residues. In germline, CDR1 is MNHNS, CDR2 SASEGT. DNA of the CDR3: TGTGCCAGCAGTGAATTTTTCTGGCGGGGGGGCAGTGAGACCCAGTACTTC. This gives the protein CASSEFFWRGGSETQYF.

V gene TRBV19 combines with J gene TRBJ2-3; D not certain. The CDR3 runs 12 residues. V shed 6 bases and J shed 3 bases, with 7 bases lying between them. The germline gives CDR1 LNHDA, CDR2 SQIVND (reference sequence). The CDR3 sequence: CASSPPTDTQYF. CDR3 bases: TGTGCCAGTAGCCCCCCTACAGATACGCAGTATTTT.

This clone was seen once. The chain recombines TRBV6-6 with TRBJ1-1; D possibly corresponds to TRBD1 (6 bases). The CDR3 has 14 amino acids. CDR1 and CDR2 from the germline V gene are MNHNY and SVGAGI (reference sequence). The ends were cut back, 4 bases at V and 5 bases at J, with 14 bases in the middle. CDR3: CASSSTGINTEAFF. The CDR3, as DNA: TGTGCCAGCAGTTCGACAGGTATAAATACTGAAGCTTTCTTT.

CDR3 sequence reads: CASSQAGSRETQYF. The CDR3 nucleotides are TGCGCCAGCAGCCAAGCGGGTAGTAGGGAGACCCAGTACTTC. The chain has TRBV4-1 and TRBJ2-5; D uncertain. Trimming shortened V by 1 base and J by 5 bases, and 11 bases separated the two germline ends. Per germline, CDR1 MGHRA and CDR2 YSYEKL. The CDR3 has 14 amino acids.

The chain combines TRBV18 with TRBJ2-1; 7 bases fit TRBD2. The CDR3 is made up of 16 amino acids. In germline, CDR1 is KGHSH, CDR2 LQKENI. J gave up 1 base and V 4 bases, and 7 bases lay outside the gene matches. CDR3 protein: CASSLVSAGSYNEQFF. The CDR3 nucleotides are TGTGCCAGCTCACTGGTTTCAGCGGGGTCCTACAATGAGCAGTTCTTC.

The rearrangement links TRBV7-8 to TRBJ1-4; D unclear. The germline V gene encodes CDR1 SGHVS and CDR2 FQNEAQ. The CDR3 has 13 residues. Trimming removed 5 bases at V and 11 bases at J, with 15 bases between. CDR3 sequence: CASSPPGREKLFF. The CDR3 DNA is TGTGCCAGCAGCCCCCCCGGGAGGGAGAAACTGTTTTTT.

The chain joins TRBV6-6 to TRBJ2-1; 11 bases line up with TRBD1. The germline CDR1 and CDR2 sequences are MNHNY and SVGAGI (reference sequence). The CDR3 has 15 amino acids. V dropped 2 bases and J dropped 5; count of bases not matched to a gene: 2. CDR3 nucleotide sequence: TGTGCCAGCAGTTACGGGACAGGGGGGCACAATGAGCAGTTCTTC. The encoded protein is CASSYGTGGHNEQFF.

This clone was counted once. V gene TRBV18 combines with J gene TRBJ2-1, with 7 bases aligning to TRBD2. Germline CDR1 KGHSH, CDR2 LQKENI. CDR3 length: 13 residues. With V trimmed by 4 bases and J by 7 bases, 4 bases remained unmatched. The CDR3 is CASSRTGGNEQFF. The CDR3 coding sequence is TGTGCCAGCTCACGAACGGGAGGAAATGAGCAGTTCTTC.

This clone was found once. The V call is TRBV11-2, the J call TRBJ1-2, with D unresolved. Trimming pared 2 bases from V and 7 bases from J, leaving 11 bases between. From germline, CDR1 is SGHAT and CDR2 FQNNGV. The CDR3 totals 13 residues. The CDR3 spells CASSLIEVGGYTF. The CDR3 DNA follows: TGTGCCAGCAGCTTAATTGAGGTCGGTGGCTACACCTTC.

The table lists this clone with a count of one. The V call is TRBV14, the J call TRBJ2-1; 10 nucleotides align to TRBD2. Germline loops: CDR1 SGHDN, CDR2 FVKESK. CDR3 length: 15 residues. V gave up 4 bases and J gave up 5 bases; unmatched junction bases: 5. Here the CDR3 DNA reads TGTGCCAGCAGCCCCCTAGCGGGAGTTGACAATGAGCAGTTCTTC. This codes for CASSPLAGVDNEQFF.

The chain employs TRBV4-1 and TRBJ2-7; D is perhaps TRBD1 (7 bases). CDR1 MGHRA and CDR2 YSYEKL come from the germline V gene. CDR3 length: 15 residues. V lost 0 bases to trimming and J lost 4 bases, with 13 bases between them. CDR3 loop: CASSQESPGGYEQYF. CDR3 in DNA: TGCGCCAGCAGCCAAGAATCGCCAGGGGGGTACGAGCAGTACTTC.

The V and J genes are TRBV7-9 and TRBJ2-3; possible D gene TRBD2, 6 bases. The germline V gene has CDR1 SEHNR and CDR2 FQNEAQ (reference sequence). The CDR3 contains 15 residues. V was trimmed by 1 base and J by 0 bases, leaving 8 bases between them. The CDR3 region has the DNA TGTGCCAGCAGCTTAGTTGGGGGGAGCACAGATACGCAGTATTTT. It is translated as CASSLVGGSTDTQYF.

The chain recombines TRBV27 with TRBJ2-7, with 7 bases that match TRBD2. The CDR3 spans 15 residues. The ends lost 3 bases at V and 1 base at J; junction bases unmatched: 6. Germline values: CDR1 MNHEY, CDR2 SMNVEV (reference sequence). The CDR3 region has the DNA TGTGCCAGCAGTTTTTCGCTAGCGGATTCCTACGAGCAGTACTTC. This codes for CASSFSLADSYEQYF.

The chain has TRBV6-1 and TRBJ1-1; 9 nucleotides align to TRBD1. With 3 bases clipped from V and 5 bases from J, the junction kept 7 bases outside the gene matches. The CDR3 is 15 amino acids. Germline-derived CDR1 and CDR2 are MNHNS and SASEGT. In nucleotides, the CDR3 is TGTGCCAGCAGTGAGACGACAGGGGGTGGAACTGAAGCTTTCTTT. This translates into CASSETTGGGTEAFF.

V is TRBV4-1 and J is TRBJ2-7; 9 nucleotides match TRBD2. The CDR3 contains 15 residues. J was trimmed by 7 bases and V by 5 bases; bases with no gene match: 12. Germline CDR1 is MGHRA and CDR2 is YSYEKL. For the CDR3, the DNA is TGCGCCAGCAGCGCCGACGGCGGGAGGGCCTGGGAGCAGTACTTC. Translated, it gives CASSADGGRAWEQYF.

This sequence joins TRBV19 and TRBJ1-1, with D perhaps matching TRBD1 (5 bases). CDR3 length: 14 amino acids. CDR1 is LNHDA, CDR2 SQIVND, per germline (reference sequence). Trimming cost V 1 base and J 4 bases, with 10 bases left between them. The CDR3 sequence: CASSIAGGFTEAFF. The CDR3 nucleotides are TGTGCCAGTAGTATAGCCGGGGGATTCACTGAAGCTTTCTTT.

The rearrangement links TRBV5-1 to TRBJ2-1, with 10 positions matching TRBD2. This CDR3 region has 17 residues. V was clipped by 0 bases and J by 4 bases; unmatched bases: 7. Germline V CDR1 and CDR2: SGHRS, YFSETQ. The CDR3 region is CASSLGLAGFWYNEQFF. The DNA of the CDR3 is TGCGCCAGCAGCTTGGGACTAGCGGGTTTCTGGTACAATGAGCAGTTCTTC. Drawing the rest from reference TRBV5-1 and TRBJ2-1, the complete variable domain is KAGVTQTPRYLIKTRGQQVTLSCSPISGHRSVSWYQQTPGQGLQFLFEYFSETQRNKGNFPGRFSGRQFSNSRSEMNVSTLELGDSALYLCASSLGLAGFWYNEQFFGPGTRLTVL.

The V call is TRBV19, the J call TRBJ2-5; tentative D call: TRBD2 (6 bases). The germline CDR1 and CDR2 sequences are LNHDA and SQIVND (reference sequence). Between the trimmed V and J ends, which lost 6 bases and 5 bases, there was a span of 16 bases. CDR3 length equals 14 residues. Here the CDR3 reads CASSVSAGLETQYF. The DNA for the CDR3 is TGTGCCAGTAGCGTGTCTGCGGGGCTGGAGACCCAGTACTTC. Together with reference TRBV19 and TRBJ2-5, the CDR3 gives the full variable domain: DGGITQSPKYLFRKEGQNVTLSCEQNLNHDAMYWYRQDPGQGLRLIYYSQIVNDFQKGDIAEGYSVSREKKESFPLTVTSAQKNPTAFYLCASSVSAGLETQYFGPGTRLLVL.

The CDR3: CASSLVSDRGYQPQHF. CDR3 in DNA: TGTGCCAGCAGCTTAGTTTCAGACAGGGGGTATCAGCCCCAGCATTTT. This chain connects TRBV7-2 to TRBJ1-5; 9 bases agree with TRBD1. The CDR3 spans 16 residues. CDR1 is SGHTA, CDR2 FQGNSA, per germline. V dropped 1 base and J dropped 5; count of bases not matched to a gene: 6.